The rows below give T cell receptor beta chains drawn from one sample of a study of shared clonotypes between healthy human individuals. Some clones are missing from TCRdb's copy, which holds only in-frame ones; the method was immunoSEQ multiplex PCR. The sample lists about 1.1 million clones, roughly 74% seen once, with 0.4% to 0.55% in the top ten. The sample was memory CD4+ T cells from PBMCs. These receptors were obtained from a young man in good health. Some clones in this sample may be carry-over from other donors' samples. Both conserved end residues are part of each CDR3.

cdr3_length	v_call	j_call	cdr3_aa
14	TRBV7-2	TRBJ2-3	CASSSGRGTDTQYF
14	TRBV28	TRBJ1-1	CASSLPPFNTEAFF
19	TRBV18	TRBJ2-5	CASSRPSSAGYGTQETQYF
13	TRBV13	TRBJ2-7	CASSLSGRGEQYF
14	TRBV7-9	TRBJ2-7	CASSLSASSYEQYF
14	TRBV14	TRBJ2-1	CASSREGGYNEQFF
14	TRBV7-2	TRBJ2-7	CASSSLAGGYEQYF
16	TRBV7-5	TRBJ1-5	CVRSPSMGRSNQPQHF
13	TRBV29-1	TRBJ2-3	CSVAVLLTDTQYF
14	TRBV10-3	TRBJ1-5	CAISAWDSNQPQHF
14	TRBV2	TRBJ2-3	CASSDRGGADTQYF
15	TRBV6-1	TRBJ2-6	CASSEEEAGANVLTF
14	TRBV7-3	TRBJ1-5	CASSLDPGAQPQHF
14	TRBV28	TRBJ1-5	CASTEGGGGQPQHF
11	TRBV20-1	TRBJ2-7	CSASSGAEQYF
17	TRBV14	TRBJ2-2	CASSGLAGRLGSGELFF
13	TRBV11-2	TRBJ1-1	CASSFTGRPEAFF
12	TRBV28	TRBJ1-5	CASRRGYQPQHF
13	TRBV28	TRBJ1-4	CASTRTGTEKLFF
14	TRBV6-1	TRBJ2-7	CASSVEFSGSEQYF
16	TRBV4-3	TRBJ2-2	CASSQVGAGGTGELFF
19	TRBV28	TRBJ1-5	CASTPPGVSRYISNQPQHF
16	TRBV5-1	TRBJ2-5	CASSLALAGVSETQYF
17	TRBV7-9	TRBJ2-1	CASSSSPSGRTYNEQFF
15	TRBV5-1	TRBJ2-3	CASSPLPAGGESQYF
15	TRBV9	TRBJ1-4	CASSVSDLGGEKLFF